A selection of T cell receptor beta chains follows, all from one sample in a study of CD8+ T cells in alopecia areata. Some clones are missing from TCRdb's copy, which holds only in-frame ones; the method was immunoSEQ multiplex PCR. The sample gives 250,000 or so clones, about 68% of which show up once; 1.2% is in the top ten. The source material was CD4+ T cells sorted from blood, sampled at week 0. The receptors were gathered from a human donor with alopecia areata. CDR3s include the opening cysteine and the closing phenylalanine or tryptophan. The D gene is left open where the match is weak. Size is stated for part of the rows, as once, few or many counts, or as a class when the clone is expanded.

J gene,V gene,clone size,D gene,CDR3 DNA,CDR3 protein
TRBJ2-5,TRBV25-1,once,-,TGTGCCAGCAGTGATCCCGGGAGAAGTCAAGAGACCCAGTACTTC,CASSDPGRSQETQYF
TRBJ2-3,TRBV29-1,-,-,TGCAGCGCCCTCTCAGGAGAGGATACGCAGTATTTT,CSALSGEDTQYF
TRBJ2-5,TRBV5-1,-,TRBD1,TGCGCCAGCAGCTTGCCCCTGACGACAGGGGGCCAAGAGACCCAGTACTTC,CASSLPLTTGGQETQYF
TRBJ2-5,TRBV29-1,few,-,TGCAGCGCCTCCGGGCTCCAAGAGACCCAGTACTTC,CSASGLQETQYF
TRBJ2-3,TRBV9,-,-,TGTGCCAGCAGCGCAAACACAGATACGCAGTATTTT,CASSANTDTQYF
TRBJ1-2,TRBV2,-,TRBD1,TGTGCCAGCAGTGAACAGGGGGGTCTCTATGGCTACACCTTC,CASSEQGGLYGYTF
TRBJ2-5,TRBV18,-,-,TGTGCCAGCTCACCCATCGCCACCCAAGAGACCCAGTACTTC,CASSPIATQETQYF
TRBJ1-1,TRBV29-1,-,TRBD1,TGCAGCGTTATTAGGGACAGGAACACTGAAGCTTTCTTT,CSVIRDRNTEAFF
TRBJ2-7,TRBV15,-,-,TGTGCCACCAGCAGGGACGGCAGCACCTACGAGCAGTACTTC,CATSRDGSTYEQYF
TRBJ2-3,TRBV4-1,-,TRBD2,TGCGCCAGCAGCCAACTCGGGGGGGATACGCAGTATTTT,CASSQLGGDTQYF
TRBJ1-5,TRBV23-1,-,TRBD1,TGCGCCAGCAGTCGACCGGACAGGGATGGAGGCAATCAGCCCCAGCATTTT,CASSRPDRDGGNQPQHF
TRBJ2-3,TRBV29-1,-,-,TGCAGCGGGGGTGAAGATACGCAGTATTTT,CSGGEDTQYF
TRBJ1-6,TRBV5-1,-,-,TGCGCCAGCAGCTGGGCCGGCCTCGATTCACCCCTCCACTTT,CASSWAGLDSPLHF
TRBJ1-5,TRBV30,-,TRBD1,TGTGCCTGGGGGACAGGGGTGGCTCAGCCCCAGCATTTT,CAWGTGVAQPQHF
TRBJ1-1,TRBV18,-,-,TGTGCCAGCTCACCTATAGGATTATTGGGGAATGTGGGCACTGAAGCTTTCTTT,CASSPIGLLGNVGTEAFF
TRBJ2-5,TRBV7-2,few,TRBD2,TGTGCCAGCAGCTTGGGACTACGAGAGACCCAGTACTTC,CASSLGLRETQYF
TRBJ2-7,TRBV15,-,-,TGTGCCACCAAGCACGAGCAGTACTTC,CATKHEQYF
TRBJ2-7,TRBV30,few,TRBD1,TGTGCCTGGAGTCTAGGACAGGGGTTCTACGAGCAGTACTTC,CAWSLGQGFYEQYF
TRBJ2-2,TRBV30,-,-,TGTGCCTGGAGTGCGGGCTTACACACCGGGGAGCTGTTTTTT,CAWSAGLHTGELFF
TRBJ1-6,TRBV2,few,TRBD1,TGTGCCAGCAGTTTCCAGGGGGGGAATTCACCCCTCCACTTT,CASSFQGGNSPLHF
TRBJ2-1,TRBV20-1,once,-,TGCAGTGCTGGAGCCAGTGAGCAGTTCTTC,CSAGASEQFF
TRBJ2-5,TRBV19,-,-,TGTGCCAGTAGTATTTCTCCTGCCCAAGAGACCCAGTACTTC,CASSISPAQETQYF
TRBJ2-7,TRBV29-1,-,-,TGCAGCGTCGGAGTGGGGCAGGGCTACGAGCAGTACTTC,CSVGVGQGYEQYF
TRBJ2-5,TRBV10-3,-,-,TGTGCCATCAGTACAGGGGAGGAAGAGACCCAGTACTTC,CAISTGEEETQYF
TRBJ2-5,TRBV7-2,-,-,TGTGCCAGCAGCTTAAGCCGGGGGCCGACAGAGACCCAGTACTTC,CASSLSRGPTETQYF
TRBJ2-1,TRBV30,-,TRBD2,TGTGCCGGTAGCGGGGGGTACAATGAGCAGTTCTTC,CAGSGGYNEQFF
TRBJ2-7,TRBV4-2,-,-,TGTGCCAGCAGCCAAGGTGCCGGGACGGGGGATTACGAGCAGTACTTC,CASSQGAGTGDYEQYF
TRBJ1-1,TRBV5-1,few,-,TGCGCCAGCAGCTTACTGGGGCTTGGCACTGAAGCTTTCTTT,CASSLLGLGTEAFF
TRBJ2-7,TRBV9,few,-,TGTGCCAGCGGCCCAGTGGCGGCGACCTACGAGCAGTACTTC,CASGPVAATYEQYF
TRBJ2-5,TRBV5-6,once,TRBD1,TGTGCCAGCAGCTCGGGACAGGTCGTTGTGGAGACCCAGTACTTC,CASSSGQVVVETQYF
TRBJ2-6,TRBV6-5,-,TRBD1,TGTGCCAGCAGTTACCGACAGGGGGCTGGGGCCAACGTCCTGACTTTC,CASSYRQGAGANVLTF
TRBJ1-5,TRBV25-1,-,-,TGTGCCAGCAGTGATCGACGAGGGGGTCAGCCCCAGCATTTT,CASSDRRGGQPQHF
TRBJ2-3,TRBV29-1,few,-,TGCAGCGGGCACGGGGCTATTGTGGATACGCAGTATTTT,CSGHGAIVDTQYF
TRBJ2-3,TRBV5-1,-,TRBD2,TGCGCCAGCAGCTTGCTAGCGGGGGTATTGATAAATACGCAGTATTTT,CASSLLAGVLINTQYF
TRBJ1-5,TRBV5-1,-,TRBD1,TGCGCCAGCAGCTTGGCAGGGACAGGCAATCAGCCCCAGCATTTT,CASSLAGTGNQPQHF
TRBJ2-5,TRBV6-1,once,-,TGTGCCAGCACTATCAGCCTGGGACAAGAGACCCAGTACTTC,CASTISLGQETQYF
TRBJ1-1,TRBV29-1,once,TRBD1,TGCAGCGTTGAAGTCCGGACAGGGAACACTGAAGCTTTCTTT,CSVEVRTGNTEAFF
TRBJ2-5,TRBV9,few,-,TGTGCCAGCAGCGTGGGGCTAGAGAAGGAGACCCAGTACTTC,CASSVGLEKETQYF
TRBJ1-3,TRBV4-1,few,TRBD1,TGCGCCAGCAGATCAACCGGGACAGGGGCTGGAAACACCATATATTTT,CASRSTGTGAGNTIYF